Following are 10 T cell receptor beta chains from one sample sequenced in a study of blood T cells in healthy people across ages. A second PCR of 7 to 11 cycles used a sample-barcoded 5' primer and a J-beta primer mix. TCRdb passed the 5' RACE reads through MiXCR, listing each CDR3 protein once. Of roughly 730,000 distinct CDR3 sequences listed, around three fifths are singletons. The sample was blood. Receptor source: a man aged 35 to 55 in good health.

This clonotype was recorded a few times. This chain joins TRBV4-3 and TRBJ2-7; the match to TRBD2 covers 11 bases. The CDR3 has 17 amino acids. J was trimmed by 0 bases and V by 3 bases; bases with no gene match: 7. From germline, CDR1 is LGHNA and CDR2 YSLEER. The CDR3 loop is CASSQHLAGGDSYEQYF. CDR3 bases: TGCGCCAGCAGCCAGCACTTAGCGGGAGGGGACTCCTACGAGCAGTACTTC.

This clonotype was recorded a few times. This chain connects TRBV20-1 to TRBJ1-6; 8 nucleotides align to TRBD1. This CDR3 region has 14 residues. J gave up 10 bases and V 1 base, and 6 bases lay outside the gene matches. From germline, CDR1 is DFQATT and CDR2 SNEGSKA (reference sequence). CDR3 bases: TGCAGTGCTAGAGGAGGACAGGGTTCGTCACCCCTCCACTTT. Its translation is CSARGGQGSSPLHF.

The chain links TRBV5-4 to TRBJ2-4; a weak D match, TRBD1 (5 bases). The CDR3 runs 14 residues. V was pared by 4 bases and J by 8 bases, with 16 bases between. Germline loops: CDR1 SGHNT, CDR2 YYREEE (reference sequence). In DNA, the CDR3 is TGTGCCAGCAGCACTCGACAGACTTGGGACATTCAGTACTTC. It encodes CASSTRQTWDIQYF. The full variable domain, with the rest looked up from reference TRBV5-4 and TRBJ2-4, is ETGVTQSPTHLIKTRGQQVTLRCSSQSGHNTVSWYQQALGQGPQFIFQYYREEENGRGNFPPRFSGLQFPNYSSELNVNALELDDSALYLCASSTRQTWDIQYFGAGTRLSVL.

The chain employs TRBV4-1 and TRBJ2-4, with D unclear. Germline V lookup: CDR1 MGHRA, CDR2 YSYEKL. This CDR3 has 14 amino acids. The V and J ends lost 0 bases and 5 bases respectively, with 8 bases between them. The CDR3 DNA sequence: TGCGCCAGCAGCCAAGATCCAAACCAAAACATTCAGTACTTC. This codes for CASSQDPNQNIQYF.

The V call is TRBV9, the J call TRBJ2-1; D may be TRBD2 (5 bases). This CDR3 contains 13 residues. Germline CDR1 SGDLS, CDR2 YYNGEE. The V end lost 4 bases, the J end lost 9 bases, and 14 bases lay between the germline ends. The chain's CDR3 is CASSLENRGEQFF. CDR3 DNA sequence: TGTGCCAGCAGCCTCGAGAACCGGGGTGAGCAGTTCTTC.

The chain has TRBV11-3 and TRBJ2-7, with D perhaps matching TRBD1 (5 bases). The V and J ends lost 5 bases and 3 bases respectively, with 14 bases between them. Germline assignment: CDR1 SGHNT and CDR2 YENEEA. This CDR3 contains 14 residues. CDR3 sequence reads: CASSPFRASYEQYF. CDR3 bases: TGTGCCAGCAGCCCCTTCAGGGCGAGCTACGAGCAGTACTTC. Full variable domain (outside the CDR3, taken from reference TRBV11-3 and TRBJ2-7): EAGVVQSPRYKIIEKKQPVAFWCNPISGHNTLYWYLQNLGQGPELLIRYENEEAVDDSQLPKDRFSAERLKGVDSTLKIQPAELGDSAVYLCASSPFRASYEQYFGPGTRLTVT.

This clonotype was counted once. V and J are TRBV6-1 and TRBJ2-5, with 8 positions matching TRBD2. In germline, CDR1 is MNHNS, CDR2 SASEGT. The CDR3 has 15 residues. Trimming at V came to 3 bases and at J to 7 bases, leaving 10 bases not matched to a gene. This CDR3 reads CASSEGAGVGGTQYF. The CDR3 nucleotides are TGTGCCAGCAGTGAGGGAGCGGGAGTGGGTGGGACCCAGTACTTC.

This chain joins TRBV6-1 and TRBJ1-1, with D tentatively TRBD1 (6 bases). Germline lookup yields CDR1 MNHNS and CDR2 SASEGT. The CDR3 consists of 13 residues. V was clipped by 5 bases and J by 9 bases, with 16 bases between them. Here the CDR3 reads CASSTETGKKAFF. The CDR3 DNA follows: TGTGCCAGCAGTACGGAAACAGGGAAGAAAGCTTTCTTT.

The V call is TRBV15, the J call TRBJ2-6; possible D gene TRBD1, 5 bases. The germline CDR1 and CDR2 sequences are LNHNV and YYDKDF (reference sequence). V lost 3 bases to trimming and J lost 5 bases, with 11 bases between them. There are 15 residues in the CDR3. Written as DNA, the CDR3 is TGTGCCACCAGCAGCGGACAAACAAGGGCCAACGTCCTGACTTTC. It is translated as CATSSGQTRANVLTF.

The J gene is TRBJ2-1, the V gene TRBV20-1; 9 bases map to TRBD2. V was clipped by 1 base and J by 3 bases; unmatched bases: 4. The CDR3 loop spans 15 amino acids. CDR1 is DFQATT and CDR2 is SNEGSKA in the germline V gene (reference sequence). For the CDR3, the DNA is TGCAGTGCTAGAGTCCCTAGCGGGGTCTACAATGAGCAGTTCTTC. It encodes CSARVPSGVYNEQFF.